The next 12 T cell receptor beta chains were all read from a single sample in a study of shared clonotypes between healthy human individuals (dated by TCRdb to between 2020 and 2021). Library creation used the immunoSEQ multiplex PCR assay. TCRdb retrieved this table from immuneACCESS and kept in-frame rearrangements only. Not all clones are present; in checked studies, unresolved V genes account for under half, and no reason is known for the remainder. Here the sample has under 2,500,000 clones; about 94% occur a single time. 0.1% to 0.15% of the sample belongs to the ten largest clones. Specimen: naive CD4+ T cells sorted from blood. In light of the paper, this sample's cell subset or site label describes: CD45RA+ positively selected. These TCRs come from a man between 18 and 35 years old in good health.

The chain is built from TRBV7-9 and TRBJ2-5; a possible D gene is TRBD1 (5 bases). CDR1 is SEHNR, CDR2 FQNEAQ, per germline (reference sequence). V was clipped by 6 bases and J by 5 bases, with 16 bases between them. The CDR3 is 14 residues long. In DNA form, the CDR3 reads TGTGCCAGCAGGTCAGACAGTCGTGGGGAGACCCAGTACTTC. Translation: CASRSDSRGETQYF.

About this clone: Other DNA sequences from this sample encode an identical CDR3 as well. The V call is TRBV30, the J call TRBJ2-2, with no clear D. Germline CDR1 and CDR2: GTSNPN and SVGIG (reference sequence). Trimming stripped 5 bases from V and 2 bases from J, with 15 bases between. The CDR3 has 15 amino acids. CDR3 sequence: CAWHKGLGNTGELFF. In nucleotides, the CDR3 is TGTGCCTGGCACAAGGGCCTCGGCAACACCGGGGAGCTGTTTTTT.

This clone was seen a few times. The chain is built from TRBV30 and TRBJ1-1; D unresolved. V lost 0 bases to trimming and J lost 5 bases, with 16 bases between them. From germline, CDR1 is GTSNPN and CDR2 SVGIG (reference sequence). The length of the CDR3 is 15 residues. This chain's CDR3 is CAWSVRRSGFTEAFF. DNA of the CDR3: TGTGCCTGGAGTGTACGACGTTCCGGCTTTACTGAAGCTTTCTTT. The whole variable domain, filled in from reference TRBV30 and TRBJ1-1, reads SQTIHQWPATLVQPVGSPLSLECTVEGTSNPNLYWYRQAAGRGLQLLFYSVGIGQISSEVPQNLSASRPQDRQFILSSKKLLLSDSGFYLCAWSVRRSGFTEAFFGQGTRLTVV.

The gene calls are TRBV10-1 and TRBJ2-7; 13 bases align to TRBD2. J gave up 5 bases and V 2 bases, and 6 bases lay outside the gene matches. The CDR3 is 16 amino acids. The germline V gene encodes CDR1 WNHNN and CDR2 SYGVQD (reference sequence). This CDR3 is CASSEGLAGVKNEQYF. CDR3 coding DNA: TGCGCCAGCAGTGAGGGACTAGCGGGGGTGAAAAACGAGCAGTACTTC.

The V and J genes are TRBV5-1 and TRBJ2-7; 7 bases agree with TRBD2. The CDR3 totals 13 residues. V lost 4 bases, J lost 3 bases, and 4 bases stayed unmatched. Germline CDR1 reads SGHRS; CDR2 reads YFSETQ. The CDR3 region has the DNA TGCGCCAGCAGCGGTAGCGGGCACTACGAGCAGTACTTC. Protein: CASSGSGHYEQYF.

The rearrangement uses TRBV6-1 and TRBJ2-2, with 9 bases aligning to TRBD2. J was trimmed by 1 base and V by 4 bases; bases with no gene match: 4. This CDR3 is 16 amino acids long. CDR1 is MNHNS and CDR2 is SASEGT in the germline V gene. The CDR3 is CASSGYSGGNTGELFF. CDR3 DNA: TGTGCCAGCAGTGGATATAGCGGGGGGAACACCGGGGAGCTGTTTTTT.

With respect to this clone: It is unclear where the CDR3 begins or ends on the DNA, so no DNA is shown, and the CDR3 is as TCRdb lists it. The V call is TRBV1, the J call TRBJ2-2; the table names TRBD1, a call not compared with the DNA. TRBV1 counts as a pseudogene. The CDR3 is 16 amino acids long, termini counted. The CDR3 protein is CTSSQVGQGADGELFF.

The CDR3 reads CASSVVGGNSPLHF. The CDR3 DNA follows: TGTGCCAGCAGCGTAGTAGGTGGGAATTCACCCCTCCACTTT. J is TRBJ1-6 and V is TRBV9; D call uncertain. The germline gives CDR1 SGDLS, CDR2 YYNGEE. CDR3 length: 14 residues. The ends were cut back, 0 bases at V and 7 bases at J, with 8 bases in the middle.

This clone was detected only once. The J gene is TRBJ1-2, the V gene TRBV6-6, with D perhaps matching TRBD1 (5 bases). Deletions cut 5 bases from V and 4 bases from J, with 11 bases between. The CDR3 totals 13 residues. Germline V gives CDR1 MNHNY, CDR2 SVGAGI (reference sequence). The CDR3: CASSKTDTYGYTF. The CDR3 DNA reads TGTGCCAGCAGTAAGACAGATACCTATGGCTACACCTTC.

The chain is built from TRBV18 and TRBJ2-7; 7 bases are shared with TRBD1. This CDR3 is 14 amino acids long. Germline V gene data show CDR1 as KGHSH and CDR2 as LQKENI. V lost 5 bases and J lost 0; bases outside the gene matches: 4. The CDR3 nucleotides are TGTGCCAGCTCAGCCGGGACAGACTCCTACGAGCAGTACTTC. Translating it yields CASSAGTDSYEQYF.

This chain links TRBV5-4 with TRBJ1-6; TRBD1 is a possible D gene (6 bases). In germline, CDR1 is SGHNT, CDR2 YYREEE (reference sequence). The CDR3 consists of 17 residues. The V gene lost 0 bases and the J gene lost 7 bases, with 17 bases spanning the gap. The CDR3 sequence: CASSLGGGPLTNSPLHF. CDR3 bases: TGTGCCAGCAGCTTGGGCGGGGGCCCCCTTACCAATTCACCCCTCCACTTT.

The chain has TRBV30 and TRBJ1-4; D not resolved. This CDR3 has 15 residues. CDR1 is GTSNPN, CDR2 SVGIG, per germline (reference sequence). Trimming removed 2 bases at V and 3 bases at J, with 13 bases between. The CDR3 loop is CAWSTTRTSNEKLFF. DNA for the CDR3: TGTGCCTGGAGTACTACACGCACCTCTAATGAAAAACTGTTTTTT.